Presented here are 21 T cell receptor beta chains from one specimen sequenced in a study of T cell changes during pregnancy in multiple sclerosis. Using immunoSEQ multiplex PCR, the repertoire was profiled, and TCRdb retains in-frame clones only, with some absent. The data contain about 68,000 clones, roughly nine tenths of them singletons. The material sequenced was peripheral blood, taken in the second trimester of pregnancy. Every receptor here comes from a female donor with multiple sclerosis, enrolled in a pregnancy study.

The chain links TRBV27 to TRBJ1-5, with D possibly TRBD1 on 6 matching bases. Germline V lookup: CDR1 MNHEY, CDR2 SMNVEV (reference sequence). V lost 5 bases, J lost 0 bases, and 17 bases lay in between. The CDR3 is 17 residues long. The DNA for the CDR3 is TGTGCCAGCAGTCGATGGACAGAGAGATTTAGCAATCAGCCCCAGCATTTT. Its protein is CASSRWTERFSNQPQHF.

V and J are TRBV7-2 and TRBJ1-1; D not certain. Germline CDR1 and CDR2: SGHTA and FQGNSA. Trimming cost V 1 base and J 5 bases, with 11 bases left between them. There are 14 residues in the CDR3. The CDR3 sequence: CASSLDGSDTEAFF. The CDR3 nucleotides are TGTGCCAGCAGCTTAGACGGGAGTGATACTGAAGCTTTCTTT.

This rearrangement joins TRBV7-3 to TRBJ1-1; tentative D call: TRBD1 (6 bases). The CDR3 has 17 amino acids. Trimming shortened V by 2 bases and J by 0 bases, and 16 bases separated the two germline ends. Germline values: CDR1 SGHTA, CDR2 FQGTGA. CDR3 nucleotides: TGTGCCAGCAGCTTAGGCAGGGGACCCCCCATGAACACTGAAGCTTTCTTT. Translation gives CASSLGRGPPMNTEAFF.

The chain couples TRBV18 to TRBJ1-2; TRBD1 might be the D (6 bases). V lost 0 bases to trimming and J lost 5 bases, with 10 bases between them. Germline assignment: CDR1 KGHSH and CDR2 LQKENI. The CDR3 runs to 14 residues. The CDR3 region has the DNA TGTGCCAGCTCACCACCGACAGGAGTTTATGGCTACACCTTC. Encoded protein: CASSPPTGVYGYTF. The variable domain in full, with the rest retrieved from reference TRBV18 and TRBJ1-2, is NAGVMQNPRHLVRRRGQEARLRCSPMKGHSHVYWYRQLPEEGLKFMVYLQKENIIDESGMPKERFSAEFPKEGPSILRIQQVVRGDSAAYFCASSPPTGVYGYTFGSGTRLTVV.

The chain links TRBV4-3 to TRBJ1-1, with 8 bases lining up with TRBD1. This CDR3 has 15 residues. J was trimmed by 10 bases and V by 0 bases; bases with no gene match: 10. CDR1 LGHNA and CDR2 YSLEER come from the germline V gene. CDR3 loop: CASSQDWTGFGGAFF. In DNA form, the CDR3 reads TGCGCCAGCAGCCAAGATTGGACAGGGTTCGGGGGAGCTTTCTTT.

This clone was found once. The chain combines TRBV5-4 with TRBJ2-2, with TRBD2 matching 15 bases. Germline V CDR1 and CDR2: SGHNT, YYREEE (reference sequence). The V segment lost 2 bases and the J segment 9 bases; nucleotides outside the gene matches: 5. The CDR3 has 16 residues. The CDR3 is CASSFPGTSGGRELFF. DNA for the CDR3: TGTGCCAGCAGCTTCCCCGGGACTAGCGGGGGGCGGGAGCTGTTTTTT.

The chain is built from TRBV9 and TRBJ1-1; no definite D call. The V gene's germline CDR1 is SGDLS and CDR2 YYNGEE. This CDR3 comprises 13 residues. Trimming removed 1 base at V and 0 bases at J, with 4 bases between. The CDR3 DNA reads TGTGCCAGCAGCGTAAACATGAACACTGAAGCTTTCTTT. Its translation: CASSVNMNTEAFF.

CDR3 sequence: CASRSGGTEAFF. DNA of the CDR3: TGTGCCAGCAGGTCCGGGGGAACTGAAGCTTTCTTT. The chain recombines TRBV6-5 with TRBJ1-1, with D perhaps matching TRBD1 (5 bases). Germline V gene data show CDR1 as MNHEY and CDR2 as SVGAGI. Trimming pared 6 bases from V and 5 bases from J, leaving 10 bases between. The CDR3 is 12 residues long.

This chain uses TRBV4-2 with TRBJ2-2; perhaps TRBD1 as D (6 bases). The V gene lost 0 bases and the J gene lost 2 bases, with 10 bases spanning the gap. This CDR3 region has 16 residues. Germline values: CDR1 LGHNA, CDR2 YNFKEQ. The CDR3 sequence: CASSQEGGINTGELFF. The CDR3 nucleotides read TGTGCCAGCAGCCAAGAAGGGGGTATCAACACCGGGGAGCTGTTTTTT.

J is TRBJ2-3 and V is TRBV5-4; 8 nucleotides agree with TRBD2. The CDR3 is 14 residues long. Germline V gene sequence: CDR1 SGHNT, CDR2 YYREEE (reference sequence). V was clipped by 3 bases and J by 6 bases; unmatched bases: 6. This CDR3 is CASSSPAGADTQYF. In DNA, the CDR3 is TGTGCCAGCAGCTCGCCAGCGGGGGCGGATACGCAGTATTTT.

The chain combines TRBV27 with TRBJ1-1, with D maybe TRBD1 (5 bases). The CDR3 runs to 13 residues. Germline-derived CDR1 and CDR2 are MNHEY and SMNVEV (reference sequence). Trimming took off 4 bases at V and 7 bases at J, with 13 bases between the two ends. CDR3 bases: TGTGCCAGCAGTTCCGGGGGAGTTGGTGAAGCTTTCTTT. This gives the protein CASSSGGVGEAFF.

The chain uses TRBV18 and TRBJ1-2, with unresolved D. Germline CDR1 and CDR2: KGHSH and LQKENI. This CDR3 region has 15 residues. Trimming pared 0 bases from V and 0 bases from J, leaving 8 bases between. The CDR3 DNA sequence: TGTGCCAGCTCACCACCGGGAGAGTCTAACTATGGCTACACCTTC. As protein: CASSPPGESNYGYTF.

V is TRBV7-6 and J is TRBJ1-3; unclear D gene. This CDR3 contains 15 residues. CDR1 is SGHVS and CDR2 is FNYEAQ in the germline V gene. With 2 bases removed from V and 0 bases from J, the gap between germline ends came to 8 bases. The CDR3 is CASSLRRSSGNTIYF. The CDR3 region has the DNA TGTGCCAGCAGCTTACGACGGAGCTCTGGAAACACCATATATTTT.

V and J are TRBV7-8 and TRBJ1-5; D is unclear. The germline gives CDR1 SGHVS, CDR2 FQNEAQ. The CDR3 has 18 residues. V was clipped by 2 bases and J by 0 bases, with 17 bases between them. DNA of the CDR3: TGTGCCAGCAGCTTATGGCGGGGTACCCAGCATAGCAATCAGCCCCAGCATTTT. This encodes CASSLWRGTQHSNQPQHF. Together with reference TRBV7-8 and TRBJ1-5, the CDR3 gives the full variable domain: GAGVSQSPRYKVAKRGQDVALRCDPISGHVSLFWYQQALGQGPEFLTYFQNEAQLDKSGLPSDRFFAERPEGSVSTLKIQRTQQEDSAVYLCASSLWRGTQHSNQPQHFGDGTRLSIL.

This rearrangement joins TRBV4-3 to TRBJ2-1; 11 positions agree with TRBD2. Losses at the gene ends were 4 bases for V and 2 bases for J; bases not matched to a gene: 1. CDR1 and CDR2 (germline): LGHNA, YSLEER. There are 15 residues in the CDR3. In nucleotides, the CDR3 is TGCGCCAGCAGCCCGGGACTAGCGGCCTACAATGAGCAGTTCTTC. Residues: CASSPGLAAYNEQFF.

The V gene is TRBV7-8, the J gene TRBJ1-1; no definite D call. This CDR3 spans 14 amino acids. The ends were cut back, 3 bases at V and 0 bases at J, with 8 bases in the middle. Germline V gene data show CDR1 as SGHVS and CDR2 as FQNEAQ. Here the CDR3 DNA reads TGTGCCAGCAGCTTGGGCAGCATGAACACTGAAGCTTTCTTT. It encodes CASSLGSMNTEAFF.

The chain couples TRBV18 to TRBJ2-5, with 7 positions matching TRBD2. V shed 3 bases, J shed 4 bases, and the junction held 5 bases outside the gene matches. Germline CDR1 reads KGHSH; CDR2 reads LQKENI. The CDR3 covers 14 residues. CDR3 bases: TGTGCCAGCTCACCGACTAGCAATCGAGAGACCCAGTACTTC. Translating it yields CASSPTSNRETQYF.

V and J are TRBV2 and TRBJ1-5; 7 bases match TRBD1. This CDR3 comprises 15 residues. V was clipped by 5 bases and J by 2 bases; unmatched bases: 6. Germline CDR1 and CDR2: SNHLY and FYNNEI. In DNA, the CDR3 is TGTGCCAGCAGTCAGGGGGGCTGGGGCAATCAGCCCCAGCATTTT. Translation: CASSQGGWGNQPQHF.

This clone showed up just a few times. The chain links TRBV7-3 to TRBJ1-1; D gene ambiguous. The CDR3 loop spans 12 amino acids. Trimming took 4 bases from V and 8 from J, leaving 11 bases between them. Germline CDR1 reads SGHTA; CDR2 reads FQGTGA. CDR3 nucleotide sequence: TGTGCCAGCAGCTCCTACACAGAAGAAGCTTTCTTT. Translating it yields CASSSYTEEAFF.

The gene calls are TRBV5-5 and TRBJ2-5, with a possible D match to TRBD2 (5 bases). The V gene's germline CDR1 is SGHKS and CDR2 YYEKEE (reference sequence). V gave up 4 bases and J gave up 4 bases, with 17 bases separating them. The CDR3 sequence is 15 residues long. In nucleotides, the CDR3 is TGTGCCAGCAGCCCCGGTCGCCTTGGAGGAGAGACCCAGTACTTC. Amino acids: CASSPGRLGGETQYF.

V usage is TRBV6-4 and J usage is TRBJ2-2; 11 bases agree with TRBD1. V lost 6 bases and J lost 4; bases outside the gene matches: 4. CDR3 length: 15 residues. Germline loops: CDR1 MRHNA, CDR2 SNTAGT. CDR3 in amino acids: CASSPGTGGTGELFF. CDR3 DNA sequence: TGTGCCAGCAGCCCCGGGACAGGGGGCACCGGGGAGCTGTTTTTT.